The clone carrying this T cell receptor beta chain was observed at least ten times. This sample is drawn from a study of response to subunit inactivated influenza vaccine. Each CDR3 protein is one row after TCRdb ran MiXCR on the RT-PCR reads. The sample has some 550,000 distinct CDR3 sequences, under 30% seen once; the top ten hold about 3%. V trimming: 6 bases; J trimming: 12 bases; junction bases outside the gene matches: 8. This CDR3 contains 13 residues. Germline-derived CDR1 and CDR2 are ENHRY and SYGVKD. The data also belong to a second study, concerning T cells expressing NK-cell markers. From that study: TCR beta cDNA was generated via 5'RACE template switching incorporating UMIs. Expanded NKG2C+ T cell clones were not confirmed as HCMV-specific.

Sample: CD4+ T cells sorted from PBMCs, taken 11 to 12 days after vaccination. The chain links TRBV10-3 to TRBJ1-6, with TRBD1 identical over 7 bases. This TCR came from a man aged 50 to 60 who received an inactivated influenza vaccine. The CDR3 nucleotides read TGTGCCATCAGGGAGACAGGGAGTGTACCCCTCCACTTT. Encoded protein: CAIRETGSVPLHF.